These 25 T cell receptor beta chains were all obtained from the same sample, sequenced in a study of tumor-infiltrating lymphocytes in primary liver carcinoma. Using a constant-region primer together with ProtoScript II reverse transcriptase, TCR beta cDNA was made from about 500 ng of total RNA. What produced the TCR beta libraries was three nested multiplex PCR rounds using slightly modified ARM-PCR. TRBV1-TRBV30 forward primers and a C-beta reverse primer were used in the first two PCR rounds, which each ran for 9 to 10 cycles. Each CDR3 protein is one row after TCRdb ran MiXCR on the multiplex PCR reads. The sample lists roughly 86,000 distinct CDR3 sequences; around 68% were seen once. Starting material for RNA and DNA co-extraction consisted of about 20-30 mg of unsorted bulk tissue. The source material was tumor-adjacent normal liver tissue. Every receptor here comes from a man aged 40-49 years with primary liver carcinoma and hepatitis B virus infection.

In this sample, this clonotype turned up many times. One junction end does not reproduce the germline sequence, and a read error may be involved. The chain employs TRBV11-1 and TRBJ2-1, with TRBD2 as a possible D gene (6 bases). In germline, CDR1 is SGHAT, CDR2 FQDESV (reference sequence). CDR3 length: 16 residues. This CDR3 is CASNLGLGLPTHEQFF. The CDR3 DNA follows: TGTGCCAGCAACTTAGGCCTGGGACTTCCTACGCATGAGCAGTTCTTC. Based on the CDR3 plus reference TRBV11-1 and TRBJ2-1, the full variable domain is EAEVAQSPRYKITEKSQAVAFWCDPISGHATLYWYRQILGQGPELLVQFQDESVVDDSQLPKDRFSAERLKGVDSTLKIQPAELGDSAMYLCASNLGLGLPTHEQFFGPGTRLTVL.

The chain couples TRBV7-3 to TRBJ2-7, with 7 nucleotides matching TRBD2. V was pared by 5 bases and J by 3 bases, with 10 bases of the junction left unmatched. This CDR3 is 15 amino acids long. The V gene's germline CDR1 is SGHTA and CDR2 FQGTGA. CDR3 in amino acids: CASSPGGGAFYEQYF. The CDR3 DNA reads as TGTGCCAGCAGCCCGGGAGGTGGGGCCTTCTACGAGCAGTACTTC.

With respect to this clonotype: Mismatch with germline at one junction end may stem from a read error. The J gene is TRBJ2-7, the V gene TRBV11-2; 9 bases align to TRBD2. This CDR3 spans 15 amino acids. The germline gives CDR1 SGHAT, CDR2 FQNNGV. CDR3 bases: TGTGTCAGCAGCTTAGTAGCGGGAGAAATCTACGAGCAGTACTTC. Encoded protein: CVSSLVAGEIYEQYF.

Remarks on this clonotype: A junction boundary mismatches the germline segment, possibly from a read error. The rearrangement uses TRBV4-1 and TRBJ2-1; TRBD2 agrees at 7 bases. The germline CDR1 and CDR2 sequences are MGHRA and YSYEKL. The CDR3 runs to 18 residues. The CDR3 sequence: CPSSHWFKLGGSSAEQFF. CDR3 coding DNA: TGCCCCAGCAGCCATTGGTTCAAATTAGGCGGGAGTTCCGCTGAGCAGTTCTTC.

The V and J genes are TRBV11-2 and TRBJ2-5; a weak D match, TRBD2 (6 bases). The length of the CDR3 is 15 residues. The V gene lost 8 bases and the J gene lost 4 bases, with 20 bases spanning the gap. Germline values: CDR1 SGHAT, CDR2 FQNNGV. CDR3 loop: CASPQTIGEAETQYF. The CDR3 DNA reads TGTGCCAGCCCACAAACGATCGGGGAGGCAGAGACCCAGTACTTC.

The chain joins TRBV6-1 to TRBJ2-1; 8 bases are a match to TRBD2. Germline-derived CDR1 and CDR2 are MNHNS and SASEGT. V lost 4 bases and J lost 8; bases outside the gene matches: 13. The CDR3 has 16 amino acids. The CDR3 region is CASSALSTGGADEQFF. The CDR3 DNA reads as TGTGCCAGCAGTGCCCTCTCCACCGGGGGGGCTGATGAGCAGTTCTTC.

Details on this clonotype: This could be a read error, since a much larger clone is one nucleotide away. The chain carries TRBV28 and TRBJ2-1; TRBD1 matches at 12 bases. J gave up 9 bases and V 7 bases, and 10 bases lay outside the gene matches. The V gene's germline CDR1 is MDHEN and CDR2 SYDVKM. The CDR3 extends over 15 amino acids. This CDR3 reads CASISPGQGAGEQFF. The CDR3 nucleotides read TGTGCCAGCATTTCCCCGGGACAGGGGGCTGGTGAGCAGTTCTTC.

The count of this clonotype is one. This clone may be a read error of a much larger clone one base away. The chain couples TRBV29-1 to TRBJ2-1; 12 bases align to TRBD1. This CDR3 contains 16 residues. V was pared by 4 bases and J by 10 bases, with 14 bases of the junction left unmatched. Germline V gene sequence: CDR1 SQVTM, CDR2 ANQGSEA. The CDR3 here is CSVAQTPGTGGVEQFF. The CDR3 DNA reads TGCAGCGTTGCCCAGACGCCCGGGACAGGGGGCGTCGAGCAGTTCTTC.

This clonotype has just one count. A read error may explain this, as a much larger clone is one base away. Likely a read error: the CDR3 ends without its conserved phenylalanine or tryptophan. CDR3 DNA: TGCAGCGTTTTTACAGGGGAGGGGACAGATACGCAGTATTAT. Amino acids: CSVFTGEGTDTQYY. The chain is built from TRBV29-1 and TRBJ2-3; D possibly uses TRBD1 or TRBD2 (7 bases each). CDR3 length: 14 residues. Trimming removed 5 bases at V and 3 bases at J, with 15 bases between. From germline, CDR1 is SQVTM and CDR2 ANQGSEA.

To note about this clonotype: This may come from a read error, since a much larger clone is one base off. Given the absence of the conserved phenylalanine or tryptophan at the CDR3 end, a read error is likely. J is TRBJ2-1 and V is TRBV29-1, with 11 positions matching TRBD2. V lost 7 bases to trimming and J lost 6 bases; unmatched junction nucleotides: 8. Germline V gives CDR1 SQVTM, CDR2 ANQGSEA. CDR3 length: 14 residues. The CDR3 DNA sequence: TGCAGCGGAGATAGCGGGAGGGTCCTCAATGAGCAGTTCCTC. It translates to CSGDSGRVLNEQFL.

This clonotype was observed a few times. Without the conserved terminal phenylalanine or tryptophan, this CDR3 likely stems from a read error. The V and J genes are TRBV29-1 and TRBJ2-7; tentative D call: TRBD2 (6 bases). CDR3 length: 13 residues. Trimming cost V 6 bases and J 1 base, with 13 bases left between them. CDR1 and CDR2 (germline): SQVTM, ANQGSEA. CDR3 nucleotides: TGCAGCGTGGAGGGGTCCCCGTCCTACGAGCAGTACTCC. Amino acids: CSVEGSPSYEQYS.

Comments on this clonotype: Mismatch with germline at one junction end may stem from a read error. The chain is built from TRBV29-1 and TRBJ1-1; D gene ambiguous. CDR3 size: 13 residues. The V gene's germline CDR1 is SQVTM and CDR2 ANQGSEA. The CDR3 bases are TGCAGCGCCGCGGCGGGCATGAACACTGAAACTTTCTTT. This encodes CSAAAGMNTETFF.

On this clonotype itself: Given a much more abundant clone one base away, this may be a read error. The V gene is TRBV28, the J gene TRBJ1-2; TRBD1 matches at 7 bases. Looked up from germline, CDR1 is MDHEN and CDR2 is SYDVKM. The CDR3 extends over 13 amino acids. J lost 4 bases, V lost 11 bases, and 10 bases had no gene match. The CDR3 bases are TGTGCCTGCACGACAGGGTACGCCTATGGCTACACCTTC. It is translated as CACTTGYAYGYTF.

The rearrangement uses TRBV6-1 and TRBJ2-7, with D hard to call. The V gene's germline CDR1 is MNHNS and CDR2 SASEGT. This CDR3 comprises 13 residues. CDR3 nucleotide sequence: TGTGTAAGCAGTGAACAGAGCTCCTACGAGCAGTACTTC. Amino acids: CVSSEQSSYEQYF.

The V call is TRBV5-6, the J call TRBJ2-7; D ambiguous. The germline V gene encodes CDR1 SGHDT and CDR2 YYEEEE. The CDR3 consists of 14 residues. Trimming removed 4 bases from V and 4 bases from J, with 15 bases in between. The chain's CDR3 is CASSDRYTSYEQYF. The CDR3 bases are TGTGCCAGCAGCGACCGGTACACCTCATACGAGCAGTACTTC.

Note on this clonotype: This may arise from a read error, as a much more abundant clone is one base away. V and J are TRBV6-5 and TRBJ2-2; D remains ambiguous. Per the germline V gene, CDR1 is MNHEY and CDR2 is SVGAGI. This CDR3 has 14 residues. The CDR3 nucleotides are TGTGCCAACAGTAGGAGTTTCGACACCGGGGAGCTGTTTTTT. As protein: CANSRSFDTGELFF.

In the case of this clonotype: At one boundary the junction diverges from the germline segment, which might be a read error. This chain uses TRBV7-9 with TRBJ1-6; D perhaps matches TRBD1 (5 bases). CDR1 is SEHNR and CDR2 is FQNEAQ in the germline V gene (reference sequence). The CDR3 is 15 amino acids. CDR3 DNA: TGTGCCAGCAGCCCCACGGTGAGGGGTAATTCACCTCTCCACTTT. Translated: CASSPTVRGNSPLHF. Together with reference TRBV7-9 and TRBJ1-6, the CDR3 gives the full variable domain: DTGVSQNPRHKITKRGQNVTFRCDPISEHNRLYWYRQTLGQGPEFLTYFQNEAQLEKSRLLSDRFSAERPKGSFSTLEIQRTEQGDSAMYLCASSPTVRGNSPLHFGNGTRLTVT.

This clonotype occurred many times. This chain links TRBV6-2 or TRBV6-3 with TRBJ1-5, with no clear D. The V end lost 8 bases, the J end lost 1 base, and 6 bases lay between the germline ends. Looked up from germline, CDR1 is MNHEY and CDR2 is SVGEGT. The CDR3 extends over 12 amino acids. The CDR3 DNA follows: TGTGCCAGCGCGGGAAGCAATCAGCCCCAGCATTTT. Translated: CASAGSNQPQHF.

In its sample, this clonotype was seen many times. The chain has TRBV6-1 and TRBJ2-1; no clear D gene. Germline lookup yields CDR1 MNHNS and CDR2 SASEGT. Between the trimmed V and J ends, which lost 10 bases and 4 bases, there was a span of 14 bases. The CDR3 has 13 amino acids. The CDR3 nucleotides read TGTGCCACCTCAGCAGAAGCGTACAATGAGCAGTTCTTC. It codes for CATSAEAYNEQFF.

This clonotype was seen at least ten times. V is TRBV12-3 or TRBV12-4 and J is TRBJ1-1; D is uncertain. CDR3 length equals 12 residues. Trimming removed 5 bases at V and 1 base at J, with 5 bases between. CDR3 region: CASSKSNTEAFF. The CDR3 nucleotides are TGTGCCAGCAGTAAATCGAACACTGAAGCTTTCTTT.

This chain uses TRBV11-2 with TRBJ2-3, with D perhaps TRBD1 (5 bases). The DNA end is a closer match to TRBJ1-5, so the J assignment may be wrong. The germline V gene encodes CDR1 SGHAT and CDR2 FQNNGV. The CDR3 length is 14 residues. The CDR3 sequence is CAPLKRGSTDTQHF. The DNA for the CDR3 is TGTGCCCCACTGAAGCGGGGCAGCACAGATACGCAGCATTTT.

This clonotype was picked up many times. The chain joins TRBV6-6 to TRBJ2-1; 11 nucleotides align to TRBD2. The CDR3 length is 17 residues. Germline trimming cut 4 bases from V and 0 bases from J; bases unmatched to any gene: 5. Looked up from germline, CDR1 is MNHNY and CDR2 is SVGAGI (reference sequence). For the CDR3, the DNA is TGTGCCAGCAGTTCTCCGGGGACTAGCGGCTCCTACAATGAGCAGTTCTTC. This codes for CASSSPGTSGSYNEQFF.

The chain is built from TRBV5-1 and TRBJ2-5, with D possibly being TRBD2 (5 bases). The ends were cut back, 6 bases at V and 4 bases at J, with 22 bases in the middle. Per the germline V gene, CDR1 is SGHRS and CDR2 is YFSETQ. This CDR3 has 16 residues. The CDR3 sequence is CASTYLKGASGETQYF. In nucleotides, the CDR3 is TGCGCCAGCACCTACCTCAAGGGCGCGAGCGGAGAGACCCAGTACTTC.

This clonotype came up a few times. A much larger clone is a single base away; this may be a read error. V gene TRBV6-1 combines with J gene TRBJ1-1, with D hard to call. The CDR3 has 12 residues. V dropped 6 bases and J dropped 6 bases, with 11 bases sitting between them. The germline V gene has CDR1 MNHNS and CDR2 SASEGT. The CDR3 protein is CASRRVSAEAFF. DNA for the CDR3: TGTGCCAGCAGGAGGGTGTCGGCTGAAGCTTTCTTT.

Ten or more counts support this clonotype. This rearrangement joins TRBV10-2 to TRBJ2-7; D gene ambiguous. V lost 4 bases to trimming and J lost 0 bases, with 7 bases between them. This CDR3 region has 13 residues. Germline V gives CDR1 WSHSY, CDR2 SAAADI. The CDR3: CASSAGYSYEQYF. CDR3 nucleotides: TGCGCCAGCAGTGCCGGGTACTCCTACGAGCAGTACTTC.